This paragraph reports one T cell receptor beta chain. No cognate antigen has been identified for it. No base qualities exist here, and no much larger clone lies one base off it. The germline V gene gives CDR1 as SNHLY and CDR2 as FYNNEI. From cysteine to phenylalanine, the CDR3 is 15 amino acids long. Of the read, only the CDR3 DNA is kept; its 45 bases are in frame from base 1. V loses 3 bases, J loses 0 bases, and the germline ends lie 9 bases apart. PBMCs were isolated by Ficoll-Paque density gradient centrifugation. These data come from a study of T-cell memory formation after mild COVID-19 (dated by TCRdb to about 2021). A note on the overall study: Most TCR sequence clusters were specific to one of the two donors. Two young, previously healthy adult volunteers, one female and one male, were included in the cohort. In a couple of donors, T-cell clones that expanded and contracted after mild COVID-19 were followed by sequencing TCRalpha and TCRbeta repertoires longitudinally.

TCRdb records Illumina NovaSeq 6000 as the sequencer. TCRalpha and TCRbeta cDNA libraries were built by 5'RACE with constant-segment primers, adding sample barcodes and unique molecular identifiers. RNA was extracted from every sample with Trizol reagent. Libraries were amplified in two PCR steps, with a second sample barcode and Illumina TruSeq adapters added in the second step. Sequencing of libraries was performed on an Illumina NovaSeq with 2 x 150 bp paired-end reads. As for how the authors treated the data: With migec v1.2.7, reads were demultiplexed and then collapsed into UMI-guided consensus sequences. With mixcr v2.1.11, UMI consensuses were aligned to TRA and TRB V and J templates and assembled into clonotypes. Expanded or contracted clonotypes were those called significant by both edgeR and NoisET, with noise models trained on biological replicates. For edgeR calls, a false discovery rate-adjusted p below 0.01 and a log2 fold-change threshold of 1 were applied. As an exploratory analysis of dynamics, max-normalized trajectories of the 1000 most abundant clonotypes were examined by PCA with hierarchical clustering. The CD4 or CD8 phenotype of responding clones was assigned using the separately sequenced CD4+ and CD8+ repertoires. TCRdb applied fastp at Q25 and MiXCR to the public reads, then kept only in-frame beta chains. Merged by CDR3 protein, the rows form single entries marked with the most common genes and DNA. TCRdb, not the authors, supplied the V and J calls. This sample is represented by 470,000 or so distinct CDR3 sequences; over 15% of them were singletons. The ten most abundant clones make up roughly 12% of the sample.

Overall results and qualifications from the work: Clones contracting from day 15 to 85 had balanced CD4/CD8 phenotypes, while a second wave expanding from day 15 to 37 was biased towards CD4+. The second-wave clones that peaked on day 37 were not confirmed to be SARS-CoV-2 specific. Some responding clones were detected in pre-infection memory, which suggested that pre-existing cross-reactive memory T cells had joined the SARS-CoV-2 response. Contracting CD4+ clones were located mainly in the CM and EM memory subsets, whereas CD8+ clones were found to be enriched in EMRA. Only a couple of mild cases were covered by the study, and larger cohorts that include severe cases with pre-infection samples were considered necessary.

The chain employs TRBV2 and TRBJ1-5, with the D gene too uncertain to name. The sequenced sample consisted of PBMCs or a T cell subset sorted from them (not recorded which). The receptor was derived from an adult woman who had mild COVID-19 (a few samples of this study predate the infection). The sample titles of this study are shuffled in the database, so cell type and time point are left out; the donor was told from shared clones. The bases are TGTGCCAGCAGTGATTTAGGAGTTAGCAATCAGCCCCAGCATTTT. Translated, it reads CASSDLGVSNQPQHF.